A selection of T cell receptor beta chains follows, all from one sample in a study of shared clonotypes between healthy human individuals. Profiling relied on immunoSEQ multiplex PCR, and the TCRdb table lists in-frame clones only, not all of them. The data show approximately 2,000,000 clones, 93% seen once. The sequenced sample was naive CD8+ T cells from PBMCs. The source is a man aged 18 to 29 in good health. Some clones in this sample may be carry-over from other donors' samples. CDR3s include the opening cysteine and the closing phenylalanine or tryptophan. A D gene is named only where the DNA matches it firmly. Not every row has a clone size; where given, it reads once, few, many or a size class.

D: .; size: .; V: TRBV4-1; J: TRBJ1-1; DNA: TGCGCCAGCAGCCCCGTACATCAGGGAATCACTGAAGCTTTCTTT; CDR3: CASSPVHQGITEAFF
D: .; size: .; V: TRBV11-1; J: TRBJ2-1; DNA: TGTGCCAGCAGCTTTTCGCCTAGCGCCTACAATGAGCAGTTCTTC; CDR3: CASSFSPSAYNEQFF
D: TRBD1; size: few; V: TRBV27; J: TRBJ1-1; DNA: TGTGCCAGCAGTTTAAACAGGGGGACGAACACTGAAGCTTTCTTT; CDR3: CASSLNRGTNTEAFF
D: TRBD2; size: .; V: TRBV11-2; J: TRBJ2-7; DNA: TGTGCCAGCAGGCCCCTCGGGGGGTTTGAGCAGTACTTC; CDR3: CASRPLGGFEQYF
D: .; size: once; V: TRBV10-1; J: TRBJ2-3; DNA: TGCGCCAGCAGTGAGTCAGGCCAGGACACAGATACGCAGTATTTT; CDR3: CASSESGQDTDTQYF
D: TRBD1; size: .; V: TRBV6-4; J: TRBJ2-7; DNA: TGTGCCAGCAGTCGGGACAGGGGCTACGAGCAGTACTTC; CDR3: CASSRDRGYEQYF
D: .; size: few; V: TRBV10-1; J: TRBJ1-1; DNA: TGCGCCAGCAGTGAGTCGAGACTGATGAACACTGAAGCTTTCTTT; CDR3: CASSESRLMNTEAFF
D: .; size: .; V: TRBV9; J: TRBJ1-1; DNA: TGTGCCAGCAGCGTAGCTAAAGGGGTGGAAACTGAAGCTTTCTTT; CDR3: CASSVAKGVETEAFF
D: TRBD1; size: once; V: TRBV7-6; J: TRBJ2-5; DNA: TGTGCCAGCAGCGCGGACAGGGCCCAAGAGACCCAGTACTTC; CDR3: CASSADRAQETQYF
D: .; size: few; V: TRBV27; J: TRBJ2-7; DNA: TGTGCCAGCAGTTGGGGACGCTCCTACGAGCAGTACTTC; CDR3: CASSWGRSYEQYF
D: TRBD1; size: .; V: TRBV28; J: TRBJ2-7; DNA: TGTGCCAGCAGTTTATTCGGTGGGGTCGTGGGGTCGGGACAGAGATCCTACGAGCAGTACTTC; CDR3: CASSLFGGVVGSGQRSYEQYF
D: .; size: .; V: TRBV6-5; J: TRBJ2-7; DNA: TGTGCCACCCGGGACGGCCACTACGAGCAGTACTTC; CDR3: CATRDGHYEQYF
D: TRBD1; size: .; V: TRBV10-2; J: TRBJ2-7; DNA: TGCGCCAGCAGAACCGGGACAGGGGCTTTCTACGAGCAGTACTTC; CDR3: CASRTGTGAFYEQYF
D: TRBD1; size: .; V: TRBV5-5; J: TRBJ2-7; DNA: TGTGCCAGCAGCCCTTCCCCCCCTGGGACAGCCGAGCAGTACTTC; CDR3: CASSPSPPGTAEQYF
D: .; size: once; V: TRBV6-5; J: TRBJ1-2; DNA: TGTGCCAGCAGTTACTCGGAGGGTTTGGGCGGCTACACCTTC; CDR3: CASSYSEGLGGYTF
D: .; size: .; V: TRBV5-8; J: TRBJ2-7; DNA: TGTGCCAGCAGCCCGACAGAGACTATCTCCTACGAGCAGTACTTC; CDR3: CASSPTETISYEQYF
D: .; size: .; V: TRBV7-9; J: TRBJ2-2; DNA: TGTGCCAGCAGCCAAAAGTTACCCACGAACACCGGGGAGCTGTTTTTT; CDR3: CASSQKLPTNTGELFF
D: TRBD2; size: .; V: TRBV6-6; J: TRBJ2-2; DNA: TGTGCCAGCAGTTACCCCCAGCGGGAGGGCCTGGGGGAGCTGTTTTTT; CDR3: CASSYPQREGLGELFF
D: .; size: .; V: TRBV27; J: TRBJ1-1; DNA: TGTGCCAGCAGTTTATCTTCCAGTACTGAAGCTTTCTTT; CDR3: CASSLSSSTEAFF
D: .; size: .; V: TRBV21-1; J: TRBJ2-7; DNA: TGTGCCAGCGGGGGTGAGCAGTACTTC; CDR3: CASGGEQYF
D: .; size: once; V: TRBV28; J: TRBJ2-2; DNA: TGTGCCAGCACTCACTGGTTGGGGGCGCGCACCGGGGAGCTGTTTTTT; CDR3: CASTHWLGARTGELFF
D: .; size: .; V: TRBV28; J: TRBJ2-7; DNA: TGTGCCAGCAGTTTAATTATGAGTTACGAGCAGTACTTC; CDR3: CASSLIMSYEQYF
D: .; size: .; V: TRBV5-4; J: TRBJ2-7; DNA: TGTGCCAGCAGCTTGGGGACGGGATACGAGCAGTACTTC; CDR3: CASSLGTGYEQYF
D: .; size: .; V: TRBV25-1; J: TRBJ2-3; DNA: TGTGCCAGCAGTGGTCAGGGGCAGTATTTT; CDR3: CASSGQGQYF